This is a list of T cell receptor beta chains from one sample in a study of HIV-infected patients and healthy controls. TCRdb itself ran the 5' RACE reads through MiXCR, one entry per CDR3 protein. The sample shows over 55,000 distinct CDR3 sequences, about a sixth of them seen only once. The sample was CD4+ T cells from blood. These receptors originate from a human donor in good health. Both conserved end residues are part of each CDR3. A D gene is named only where the DNA matches it firmly. Some rows mark clone size as missing; the rest say once, few, many or name a class of expanded clone.

many	TRBV2	TRBJ1-6	.	TGTGCCAGCGGATCCGGGGTACCAAATTCACCCCTCCACTTT	CASGSGVPNSPLHF
many	TRBV29-1	TRBJ1-1	.	TGCAGCGTCCTTCCAAGGAGGAACACTGAAGCTTTCTTT	CSVLPRRNTEAFF
many	TRBV6-2/TRBV6-3	TRBJ1-5	.	TGTGCCAGCAGTTTACCGCAAACCGTACCTTATCAGCCCCAGCATTTT	CASSLPQTVPYQPQHF
.	TRBV7-3	TRBJ2-2	.	TGTGCCAGCAGCTTAGCGCAGAACACCGGGGAGCTGTTTTTT	CASSLAQNTGELFF
.	TRBV12-3/TRBV12-4	TRBJ1-1	.	TGTGCCAGCAGTTTACGAGAAGTCACTGAAGCTTTCTTT	CASSLREVTEAFF
.	TRBV4-2	TRBJ2-1	.	TGTGCCAGCAGCCAAGGTGGGGTGACTAGGGCCAAAATGAATGAGCAGTTCTTC	CASSQGGVTRAKMNEQFF
.	TRBV24-1	TRBJ2-3	TRBD2	TGTGCCACCAGTGATTCGCCAGGGACTAGCGGGCCCACAGATACGCAGTATTTT	CATSDSPGTSGPTDTQYF
many	TRBV4-3	TRBJ2-2	TRBD2	TGCGCCAGCAGCCAACACCGGGAGGTCACCGGGGAGCTGTTTTTT	CASSQHREVTGELFF
many	TRBV28	TRBJ2-7	TRBD1	TGTGCCAGCAGTTTGGGACAGGCAACCTACGAGCAGTACTTC	CASSLGQATYEQYF
.	TRBV20-1	TRBJ2-7	TRBD2	TGCAGTGCTAGCCCTAGCGGGAGAATCTACGAGCAGTACTTC	CSASPSGRIYEQYF
many	TRBV7-9	TRBJ2-7	TRBD2	TGTGCCAGCAGCTTTTTTGGCGGGGGAGACTCCTACGAGCAGTACTTC	CASSFFGGGDSYEQYF
.	TRBV2	TRBJ1-4	.	TGTGCCAGCAGTGAAGGGAAAGCGGCAACTAATGAAAAACTGTTTTTT	CASSEGKAATNEKLFF
few	TRBV6-5	TRBJ2-1	.	TGTGCCAGCGCGGGGTACTCTAGGTACAATGAGCAGTTCTTC	CASAGYSRYNEQFF
.	TRBV20-1	TRBJ2-3	TRBD2	TGCAGTGCCTCCCGAGCGGGACTCACAGATACGCAGTATTTT	CSASRAGLTDTQYF
many	TRBV20-1	TRBJ1-1	.	TGCAGTGCTAGAAGAGGAATAAGGATGAACACTGAAGCTTTCTTT	CSARRGIRMNTEAFF
few	TRBV30	TRBJ2-7	.	TGTGCCTGGAGGGAAGCAGTGGGCTACGAGCAGTACTTC	CAWREAVGYEQYF
.	TRBV20-1	TRBJ1-2	.	TGCAGTGCTGCGACGCTAACTCAGGGGAATGAAAATGGCTACACCTTC	CSAATLTQGNENGYTF
many	TRBV19	TRBJ2-3	.	TGTGCCAGTAGTATAACGGCAGCGCGCACAGATACGCAGTATTTT	CASSITAARTDTQYF
few	TRBV15	TRBJ2-2	TRBD1	TGTGCCACCAGCAGAGAGTACAGGGGAATAGCCGGGGAGCTGTTTTTT	CATSREYRGIAGELFF
many	TRBV20-1	TRBJ1-1	.	TGCAGTGCTAGAGTTGAGGTAGCTCTGAACACTGAAGCTTTCTTT	CSARVEVALNTEAFF
.	TRBV20-1	TRBJ2-7	.	TGCAGTGCTAGCTCGTACGAGCAGTACTTC	CSASSYEQYF
few	TRBV7-2	TRBJ2-7	.	TGTGCCAGCAGCTTAGGGCAGGGCCACGAGCAGTACTTC	CASSLGQGHEQYF
.	TRBV12-3/TRBV12-4	TRBJ1-5	.	TGTGCCGGCAGCCTATCCGGACGGAATCAGCCCCAGCATTTT	CAGSLSGRNQPQHF
.	TRBV12-3/TRBV12-4	TRBJ1-2	.	TGTGCCAGCAGTTTAGGGACATTTAACTATGGCTACACCTTC	CASSLGTFNYGYTF
.	TRBV11-2	TRBJ2-1	TRBD2	TGTGCCAGCAGCAAATTAGCGGGACCCTACAATGAGCAGTTCTTC	CASSKLAGPYNEQFF
many	TRBV25-1	TRBJ1-2	.	TGTGCCAGTCGTCCTGGGGCTCCTAACTATGGCTACACCTTC	CASRPGAPNYGYTF
few	TRBV11-2	TRBJ2-5	.	TGTGCCAGCATCCGCCGGTCCCAAGGATGGGAGACCCAGTACTTC	CASIRRSQGWETQYF
.	TRBV7-9	TRBJ1-5	.	TGTGCCAGCAGCGCCGGACTGTCCAATCAGCCCCAGCATTTT	CASSAGLSNQPQHF
.	TRBV12-3/TRBV12-4	TRBJ2-1	.	TGTGCCAGCAGTTTAAGTCAGGGGGGACGGGGGCGAACCTTTAACAGTGAGCAGTTCTTC	CASSLSQGGRGRTFNSEQFF
few	TRBV19	TRBJ1-1	.	TGTGCCAGTAGTATGCGACAGTCTGAAGCTTTCTTT	CASSMRQSEAFF
.	TRBV14	TRBJ1-5	.	TGTGCCAGCAGCCAAGATGTAGAGTCCCCCGCGCATTTT	CASSQDVESPAHF
few	TRBV30	TRBJ2-1	.	TGTGCCTGGAGTGTACTTTTGACTAAGGATGAGCAGTTCTTC	CAWSVLLTKDEQFF
few	TRBV12-3/TRBV12-4	TRBJ1-6	TRBD1	TGTGCCAGCAGCCTCGACAGGGCCCATAATTCACCCCTCCACTTT	CASSLDRAHNSPLHF
.	TRBV7-6	TRBJ2-3	TRBD2	TGTGCCAGCAGCCGGGGGACTAGCGCAGATACGCAGTATTTT	CASSRGTSADTQYF
many	TRBV7-8	TRBJ1-2	.	TGTGCCAGCAGCTTAGATTGGGGCAGCTATGGCTACACCTTC	CASSLDWGSYGYTF
.	TRBV20-1	TRBJ2-6	TRBD1	TGCAGTGCAGGACAGGGGGGGGCCAACGTCCTGACTTTC	CSAGQGGANVLTF
few	TRBV2	TRBJ1-4	.	TGTGCCAGCAGTGAGGACCCCAGCTCAACTAATGAAAAACTGTTTTTT	CASSEDPSSTNEKLFF
many	TRBV12-3/TRBV12-4	TRBJ2-7	TRBD2	TGTGCCAGCAGTATCAGGCGGGGGTCCACCTACGAGCAGTACTTC	CASSIRRGSTYEQYF
many	TRBV20-1	TRBJ2-7	.	TGCAGTGCTGTCCCCTTAGGACAAAACGAGCAGTACTTC	CSAVPLGQNEQYF
.	TRBV30	TRBJ1-5	.	TGTGCCTGGAACGACGGACAGACCAGCAATCAGCCCCAGCATTTT	CAWNDGQTSNQPQHF